Included here is one T cell receptor beta chain sequence, with context. Its target is not known. This sample is drawn from a study of T cell repertoires in cytomegalovirus infection. Looking at the study overall: Recently identified HLA-C-restricted CMV epitopes and well-studied HLA-B-restricted CMV epitopes were used by the study. The public TCR beta signatures pointed to both CMV infection and matching HLA type.

MiXCR, run by TCRdb on the reads, gives a single entry per CDR3 protein. This table holds roughly 700,000 distinct CDR3 sequences, 30% to 35% found once. Germline CDR1 reads DFQATT; CDR2 reads SNEGSKA (reference sequence). The CDR3 length is 17 residues. Trimming left V 6 bases short and J 0 bases short, with 21 bases between. Study conclusions and caveats: Totalled public TCR beta family frequency picked out people who carried CMV plus the relevant HLA. CMV-specific HLA-C-restricted TCR beta clonotypes dominated the ex vivo response.

Here the sequenced sample was cultured PBMCs, taken from culture after CMV antigen stimulation. The rearrangement joins TRBV20-1 to TRBJ1-5; D might be TRBD1 (5 bases). This clonotype originated in a human donor in good health (CMV status not recorded). Some clones in this sample may be carry-over from other donors' samples. CDR3 nucleotides: TGCAGTGCCCGTCGCCGGGGCCCAGGCTATAGCAATCAGCCCCAGCATTTT. Protein sequence: CSARRRGPGYSNQPQHF.